This is a list of T cell receptor beta chains from one sample in a study of cytomegalovirus exposure and HLA in healthy donors. Here immunoSEQ multiplex PCR was the method, and the copy in TCRdb shows in-frame clones only, minus some. The table includes roughly 80,000 clones, more than 80% detected once. The sequencing input was PBMCs. These receptors came from a woman under 40 in good health and CMV-seronegative. The CDR3 runs from the conserved cysteine through the conserved F or W. D genes are given only for firm matches.

>TRBV18|.|TRBJ2-2
TGTGCCAATAGCAATAACGCGAACACCGGGGAGCTGTTTTTT
CANSNNANTGELFF
>TRBV7-9|.|TRBJ2-7
TGTGCCAGCGTAAACTACGAGCAGTACTTC
CASVNYEQYF
>TRBV5-1|.|TRBJ1-2
TGCGCCAGCAGTTCTGGGGGGGGTAACTATGGCTACACCTTC
CASSSGGGNYGYTF
>TRBV4-3|.|TRBJ1-1
TGCGCCAGCAGCCAAGACGGGGAGAACACTGAAGCTTTCTTT
CASSQDGENTEAFF
>TRBV30|.|TRBJ1-1
TGTGCCTTGGGGGCGGGTATCACTGAAGCTTTCTTT
CALGAGITEAFF
>TRBV7-2|.|TRBJ1-2
TGTGCCAGCAGCTTAGTGGGCCTTAGGGAGGATGGCTACACCTTC
CASSLVGLREDGYTF
>TRBV19|.|TRBJ2-7
TGTGCCAGTACCTCGGGCGAGGGTTTGGGATACGAGCAGTACTTC
CASTSGEGLGYEQYF
>TRBV28|TRBD2|TRBJ2-3
TGTGCCAGCAGTCCGAGGGACTACACGGGGGGGACAGATACGCAGTATTTT
CASSPRDYTGGTDTQYF
>TRBV7-9|.|TRBJ2-2
TGTGCCAGCAGCGCATCCCCCGGGAGATCCGGGGAGCTGTTTTTT
CASSASPGRSGELFF
>TRBV5-5|TRBD2|TRBJ2-7
TGTGCCAGCAGTTCCTTGGGAGGGCACGACGAGCAGTACTTC
CASSSLGGHDEQYF
>TRBV27|TRBD1|TRBJ2-2
TGTGCCAGCAGGTTTCGAGACAGGGGGAACACCGGGGAGCTGTTTTTT
CASRFRDRGNTGELFF
>TRBV18|.|TRBJ2-5
TGTGCCAGCTCCCTCTCCGCGGGAAAGCAAGAGACCCAGTACTTC
CASSLSAGKQETQYF
>TRBV5-4|.|TRBJ2-3
TGTGCCAGCAGCCAATTGAGGGCCCCCGATACGCAGTATTTT
CASSQLRAPDTQYF
>TRBV28|TRBD1|TRBJ1-4
TGTGCCAGCAGTTACCGGGACAGGGGTGGAAAACTGTTTTTT
CASSYRDRGGKLFF
>TRBV5-1|.|TRBJ1-1
TGCGCCAGCAGCTTGCGACTGAGCACTGAAGCTTTCTTT
CASSLRLSTEAFF
>TRBV19|TRBD2|TRBJ2-1
TGTGCCAGTAGTATCAGGCTCCGCTCGGAGCTAGCGGGAGCTGATGAGCAGTTCTTC
CASSIRLRSELAGADEQFF